This T cell receptor (beta chain) derives from a study of T-cell memory formation after mild COVID-19. TCRdb passed the 5' RACE reads through MiXCR, listing each CDR3 protein once. The data show about 350,000 distinct CDR3 sequences, with approximately 14% seen just once and 22% held by the top ten. The CDR3 loop spans 14 amino acids. Trimming pared 3 bases from V and 4 bases from J, leaving 11 bases between. Germline-derived CDR1 and CDR2 are LNHDA and SQIVND (reference sequence). The source of this sequence is a man aged 18-30 years who had mild COVID-19 (a few samples of this study predate the infection). Cell type and time point are not known. Sample: PBMCs or a T cell subset sorted from them (not recorded which). The V call is TRBV19, the J call TRBJ2-3, with D tentatively TRBD2 (6 bases). In nucleotides, the CDR3 is TGTGCCAGTAGTATGGGGCTAGCGCCAGATACGCAGTATTTT. It yields the protein CASSMGLAPDTQYF. Drawing the rest from reference TRBV19 and TRBJ2-3, the complete variable domain is DGGITQSPKYLFRKEGQNVTLSCEQNLNHDAMYWYRQDPGQGLRLIYYSQIVNDFQKGDIAEGYSVSREKKESFPLTVTSAQKNPTAFYLCASSMGLAPDTQYFGPGTRLTVL.